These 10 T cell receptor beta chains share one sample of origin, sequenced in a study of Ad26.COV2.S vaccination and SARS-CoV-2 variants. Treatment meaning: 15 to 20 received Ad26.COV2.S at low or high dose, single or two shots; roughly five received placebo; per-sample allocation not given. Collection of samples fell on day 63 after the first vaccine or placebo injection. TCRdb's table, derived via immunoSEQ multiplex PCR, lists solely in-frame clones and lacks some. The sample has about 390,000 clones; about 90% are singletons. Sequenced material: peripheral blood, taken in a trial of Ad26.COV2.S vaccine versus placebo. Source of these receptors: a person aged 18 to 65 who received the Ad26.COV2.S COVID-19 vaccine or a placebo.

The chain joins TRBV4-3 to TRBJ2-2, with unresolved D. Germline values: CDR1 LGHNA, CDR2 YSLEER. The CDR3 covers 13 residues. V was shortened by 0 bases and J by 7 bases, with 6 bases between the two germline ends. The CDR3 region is CASSQDIDGELFF. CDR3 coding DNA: TGCGCCAGCAGCCAAGATATCGACGGGGAGCTGTTTTTT.

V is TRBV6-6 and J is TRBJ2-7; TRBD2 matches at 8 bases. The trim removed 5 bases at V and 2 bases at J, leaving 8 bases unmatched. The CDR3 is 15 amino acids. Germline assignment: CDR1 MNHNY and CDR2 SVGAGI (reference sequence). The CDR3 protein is CASSPRGGGPYEQYF. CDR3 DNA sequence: TGTGCCAGCAGTCCCCGGGGCGGGGGGCCCTACGAGCAGTACTTC.

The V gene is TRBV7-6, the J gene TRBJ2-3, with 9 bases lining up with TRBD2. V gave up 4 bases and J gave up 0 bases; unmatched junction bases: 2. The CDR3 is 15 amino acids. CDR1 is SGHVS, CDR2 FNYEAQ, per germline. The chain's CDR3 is CASSSSGGSTDTQYF. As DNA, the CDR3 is TGTGCCAGCAGCTCAAGCGGGGGGAGCACAGATACGCAGTATTTT.

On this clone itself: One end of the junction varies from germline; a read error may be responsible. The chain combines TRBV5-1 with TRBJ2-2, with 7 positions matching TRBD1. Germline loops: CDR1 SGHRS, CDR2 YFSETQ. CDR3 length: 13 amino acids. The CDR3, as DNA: TGCGCCAGCACCTTGGACGGCGGACAGGCTCCGTTTTTT. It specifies CASTLDGGQAPFF.

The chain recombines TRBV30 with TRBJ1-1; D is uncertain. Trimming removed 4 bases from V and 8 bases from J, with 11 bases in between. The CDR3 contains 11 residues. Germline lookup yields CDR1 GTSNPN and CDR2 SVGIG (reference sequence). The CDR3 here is CAWNPDIEAFF. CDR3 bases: TGTGCCTGGAACCCTGACATAGAAGCTTTCTTT.

CDR3: CASSQVAGGSGNTIYF. The CDR3 coding sequence is TGCGCCAGCAGCCAAGTAGCCGGAGGCTCTGGAAACACCATATATTTT. V is TRBV4-3 and J is TRBJ1-3; D unclear. Trimming shortened V by 1 base and J by 0 bases, and 10 bases separated the two germline ends. Germline values: CDR1 LGHNA, CDR2 YSLEER. The CDR3 loop spans 16 amino acids.

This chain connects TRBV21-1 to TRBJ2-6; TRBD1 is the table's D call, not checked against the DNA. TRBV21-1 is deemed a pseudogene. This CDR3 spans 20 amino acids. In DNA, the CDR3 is TGTGCCAGCAGCAAAATACAGGGTTTTAACTCGGCTTCTGGGGCCAACGTCCTGACTTTC. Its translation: CASSKIQGFNSASGANVLTF.

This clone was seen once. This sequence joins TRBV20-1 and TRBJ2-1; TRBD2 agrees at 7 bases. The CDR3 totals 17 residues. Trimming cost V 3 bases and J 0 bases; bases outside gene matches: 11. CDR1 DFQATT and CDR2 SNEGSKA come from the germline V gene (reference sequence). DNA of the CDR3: TGCAGTGCTAGTGGTCCCGTGCGGGGGAGCTCCTACAATGAGCAGTTCTTC. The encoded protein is CSASGPVRGSSYNEQFF.

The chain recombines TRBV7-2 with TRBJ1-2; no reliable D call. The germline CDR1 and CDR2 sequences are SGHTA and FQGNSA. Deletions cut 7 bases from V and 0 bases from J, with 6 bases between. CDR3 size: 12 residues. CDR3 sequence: CASKDSNYGYTF. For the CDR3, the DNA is TGTGCCAGCAAGGATTCTAACTATGGCTACACCTTC. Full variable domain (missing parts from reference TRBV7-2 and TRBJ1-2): GAGVSQSPSNKVTEKGKDVELRCDPISGHTALYWYRQSLGQGLEFLIYFQGNSAPDKSGLPSDRFSAERTGGSVSTLTIQRTQQEDSAVYLCASKDSNYGYTFGSGTRLTVV.

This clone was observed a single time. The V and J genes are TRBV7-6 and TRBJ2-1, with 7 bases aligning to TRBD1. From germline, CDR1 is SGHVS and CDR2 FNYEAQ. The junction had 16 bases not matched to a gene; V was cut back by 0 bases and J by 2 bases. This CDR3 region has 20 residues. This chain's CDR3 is CASSLAMGQRLSTAYNEQFF. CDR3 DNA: TGTGCCAGCAGCTTAGCTATGGGACAGCGGCTCTCCACGGCCTACAATGAGCAGTTCTTC.